The present T cell receptor (beta chain) was sequenced within a study of blood T cells in healthy people across ages. There are 15 residues in the CDR3. CDR1 and CDR2 (germline): SSHAT, FNYEAQ (reference sequence). A sample-barcoded 5' primer and a J-beta primer mix were used in a second PCR of roughly 6 to 11 cycles. The template-switch adaptor was a 5' adaptor with 12 random nucleotides. It tagged each cDNA molecule. TCRdb analysed the 5' RACE reads with MiXCR anew, one entry per CDR3 protein. Altogether more than 650,000 distinct CDR3 sequences are present, approximately 24% being singletons, with the ten largest covering around 2.9%. To note about this clonotype: Relative to the germline gene, one junction end is altered; a read error may explain this.

This sample also appeared in a second study, on T cells of mothers and their children.

The clonotype originates from a boy younger than 18 in good health. The sequenced sample was blood. The chain has TRBV7-7 and TRBJ2-1; TRBD2 matches 7 bases. CDR3 DNA: TGTGCTAGCAGCCAGACTAGCAGCGTAGTGGATGAGCAGTTCTTC. Translating gives CASSQTSSVVDEQFF.